This T cell receptor (beta chain) was sequenced in a study of cytomegalovirus exposure and HLA in healthy donors. Points from the study as a whole: Sequencing depth roughly uniform across donors was assumed in presence/absence analyses.

13 Jbeta primers and 60 Vbeta primers were used for the PCR. This table comes from immunoSEQ multiplex PCR, and its TCRdb copy is limited to in-frame clones, with some not included. The sample has some 100,000 clones; 76% are singletons. The V end lost 3 bases, the J end lost 2 bases, and 7 bases lay between the germline ends. CDR3 length: 13 amino acids. The germline CDR1 and CDR2 sequences are KGHSH and LQKENI. On this clone: The antigen is undetermined.

Sequencing was performed on PBMCs. The chain links TRBV18 to TRBJ2-5, with unresolved D. The sequence derives from a woman in her fifties or sixties in good health and CMV-seropositive. This chain's CDR3 is CASSPGTQETQYF. The DNA of the CDR3 is TGTGCCAGCTCACCGGGCACTCAAGAGACCCAGTACTTC.